A selection of T cell receptor beta chains follows, all from one sample in a study of vaccination effects on CD4 cells after COVID-19. These receptors' targets are unknown. TCRdb's copy holds only in-frame clones and misses some; the assay was immunoSEQ multiplex PCR. The repertoire has more than 40,000 clones, about 74% of them found once; the top ten carry about 14%. The sequencing here drew on CD4+ T cells from PBMCs cultured with HCoV-OC43 spike peptides, taken after COVID-19 vaccination. The origin of the receptors is a human donor who received a COVID-19 vaccine. Each CDR3 is given with its conserved first and last residue. The D gene is left open where the match is weak. Size is omitted from some rows. Given values are once, few, many or a class for expanded clones.

v_call: TRBV18; j_call: TRBJ1-5; d_call: NA; clone_size: NA; cdr3_nt: TGTGCCAGCTCACCAAGCAGCGGGGGGTTAGGTACCCCCAATCAGCCCCAGCATTTT; cdr3_aa: CASSPSSGGLGTPNQPQHF
v_call: TRBV19; j_call: TRBJ1-2; d_call: NA; clone_size: NA; cdr3_nt: TGTGCCAGTAGTAAGCCCGAGGGAACACTCTATGGCTACACCTTC; cdr3_aa: CASSKPEGTLYGYTF
v_call: TRBV28; j_call: TRBJ2-7; d_call: TRBD2; clone_size: NA; cdr3_nt: TGTGCCAGCAGTTTTCTAGCGGGAGTCAACGAGCAGTACTTC; cdr3_aa: CASSFLAGVNEQYF
v_call: TRBV9; j_call: TRBJ2-7; d_call: NA; clone_size: NA; cdr3_nt: TGTGCCAGCAGCGTAGGATCTGTGAACTCCTACGAGCAGTACTTC; cdr3_aa: CASSVGSVNSYEQYF
v_call: TRBV29-1; j_call: TRBJ1-1; d_call: NA; clone_size: NA; cdr3_nt: TGCAGCGTTCTACAGGACGGGAACACTGAAGCTTTCTTT; cdr3_aa: CSVLQDGNTEAFF
v_call: TRBV14; j_call: TRBJ2-7; d_call: NA; clone_size: NA; cdr3_nt: TGTGCCAGCAGCCAATTAACAGGGAGGGGCGAGCAGTACTTC; cdr3_aa: CASSQLTGRGEQYF
v_call: TRBV28; j_call: TRBJ1-1; d_call: TRBD1; clone_size: NA; cdr3_nt: TGTGCCAGCAGTTTTCAGCCGGGACAGGGGGGGTTCTTT; cdr3_aa: CASSFQPGQGGFF
v_call: TRBV2; j_call: TRBJ1-4; d_call: TRBD1; clone_size: NA; cdr3_nt: TGTGCCAGCAGTTCGCAGGGGGGGAATGAAAAACTGTTTTTT; cdr3_aa: CASSSQGGNEKLFF
v_call: TRBV10-3; j_call: TRBJ1-1; d_call: NA; clone_size: NA; cdr3_nt: TGTGCCATCAGCCAACAGGTGCCCGACACTGAAGCTTTCTTT; cdr3_aa: CAISQQVPDTEAFF
v_call: TRBV11-2; j_call: TRBJ2-1; d_call: NA; clone_size: NA; cdr3_nt: TGTGCCAGCAGCTTTTTGCGCCCTGACAATGAGCAGTTCTTC; cdr3_aa: CASSFLRPDNEQFF
v_call: TRBV2; j_call: TRBJ2-1; d_call: TRBD1; clone_size: NA; cdr3_nt: TGTGCCAGCAGTGAATGGGACAGGCGATCCTACAATGAGCAGTTCTTC; cdr3_aa: CASSEWDRRSYNEQFF
v_call: TRBV3-1/TRBV3-2; j_call: TRBJ1-1; d_call: TRBD1; clone_size: NA; cdr3_nt: TGTGCCACACGACAGGGTAGTTTCACTGAAGCTTTCTTT; cdr3_aa: CATRQGSFTEAFF
v_call: TRBV4-2; j_call: TRBJ2-3; d_call: TRBD2; clone_size: NA; cdr3_nt: TGTGCCAGCAGCCCAGGAGCGGGACTGGGTACAGATACGCAGTATTTT; cdr3_aa: CASSPGAGLGTDTQYF
v_call: TRBV7-9; j_call: TRBJ1-1; d_call: NA; clone_size: few; cdr3_nt: TGTGCCAGCAGCTCACAGGGAGGAACTGAAGCTTTCTTT; cdr3_aa: CASSSQGGTEAFF
v_call: TRBV19; j_call: TRBJ2-7; d_call: TRBD2; clone_size: NA; cdr3_nt: TGTGCCAGTAGTGTGGGGGGGACTAGCGGAGTCTACGAGCAGTACTTC; cdr3_aa: CASSVGGTSGVYEQYF
v_call: TRBV27; j_call: TRBJ2-7; d_call: NA; clone_size: NA; cdr3_nt: TGTGCCAGCAGTTTTTTGGGGTCGGGCCACGAGCAGTACTTC; cdr3_aa: CASSFLGSGHEQYF
v_call: TRBV5-5; j_call: TRBJ1-3; d_call: TRBD1; clone_size: NA; cdr3_nt: TGTGCCAGCAGCCTAGACAGGGCGTTCTCTGGAAACACCATATATTTT; cdr3_aa: CASSLDRAFSGNTIYF
v_call: TRBV29-1; j_call: TRBJ2-2; d_call: NA; clone_size: NA; cdr3_nt: TGCAGCGTTGGTAGGCAGAGCGACACCGGGGAGCTGTTTTTT; cdr3_aa: CSVGRQSDTGELFF
v_call: TRBV11-2; j_call: TRBJ1-4; d_call: NA; clone_size: NA; cdr3_nt: TGTGCCAGCAGCTACCGAGGACAGCTGTTTTTT; cdr3_aa: CASSYRGQLFF
v_call: TRBV20-1; j_call: TRBJ2-1; d_call: NA; clone_size: NA; cdr3_nt: TGCAGTGCTGAGCCAGGTGATGAGCAGTTCTTC; cdr3_aa: CSAEPGDEQFF
v_call: TRBV5-6; j_call: TRBJ2-7; d_call: NA; clone_size: NA; cdr3_nt: TGTGCCAGCAGCTTGGGGCCCGGGACCCCATACGAGCAGTACTTC; cdr3_aa: CASSLGPGTPYEQYF
v_call: TRBV10-2; j_call: TRBJ2-3; d_call: TRBD1; clone_size: NA; cdr3_nt: TGCGCCAGCAGCCGACAGGGGGTGGATACGCAGTATTTT; cdr3_aa: CASSRQGVDTQYF
v_call: TRBV7-9; j_call: TRBJ1-2; d_call: TRBD1; clone_size: NA; cdr3_nt: TGTGCCAGCAGCTGGACAGGGCTCAACTATGGCTACACCTTC; cdr3_aa: CASSWTGLNYGYTF
v_call: TRBV7-9; j_call: TRBJ1-1; d_call: NA; clone_size: NA; cdr3_nt: TGTGCCAGCAGCTCCCCCCCCTTGGATCTGAACACTGAAGCTTTCTTT; cdr3_aa: CASSSPPLDLNTEAFF
v_call: TRBV5-1; j_call: TRBJ2-5; d_call: TRBD1; clone_size: NA; cdr3_nt: TGCGCCAGCAGTCGCCGGGACAGGGAGATACAAGAGACCCAGTACTTC; cdr3_aa: CASSRRDREIQETQYF
v_call: TRBV15; j_call: TRBJ2-7; d_call: NA; clone_size: NA; cdr3_nt: TGTGCCACCAGCAGTCTCACCGGCTCCTACGAGCAGTACTTC; cdr3_aa: CATSSLTGSYEQYF
v_call: TRBV6-4; j_call: TRBJ2-7; d_call: NA; clone_size: NA; cdr3_nt: TGTGCCAGCAGCCCAGATTTGAGCTCCTACGAGCAGTACTTC; cdr3_aa: CASSPDLSSYEQYF
v_call: TRBV29-1; j_call: TRBJ1-1; d_call: NA; clone_size: few; cdr3_nt: TGCAGCGTTGGACGTATGAACACTGAAGCTTTCTTT; cdr3_aa: CSVGRMNTEAFF
v_call: TRBV3-1/TRBV3-2; j_call: TRBJ1-6; d_call: TRBD1; clone_size: NA; cdr3_nt: TGTGCCAGCAGCCAATGGACAGGAAATAACTCACCCCTCCACTTT; cdr3_aa: CASSQWTGNNSPLHF
v_call: TRBV18; j_call: TRBJ2-6; d_call: NA; clone_size: NA; cdr3_nt: TGTGCCAGCTCACCAGGTGCTACCACCTCTGGGGCCAACGTCCTGACTTTC; cdr3_aa: CASSPGATTSGANVLTF
v_call: TRBV15; j_call: TRBJ2-7; d_call: TRBD2; clone_size: NA; cdr3_nt: TGTGCCACCAGTCCTCGACTAGCGGGGAGATACGAGCAGTACTTC; cdr3_aa: CATSPRLAGRYEQYF
v_call: TRBV2; j_call: TRBJ1-3; d_call: NA; clone_size: NA; cdr3_nt: TGTGCCAGCGGTGCCAGCCTCTCTGGAAACACCATATATTTT; cdr3_aa: CASGASLSGNTIYF
v_call: TRBV4-2; j_call: TRBJ1-3; d_call: NA; clone_size: NA; cdr3_nt: TGTGCCAGCAGCCAAGAGGGCCGGATTGGAAACACCATATATTTT; cdr3_aa: CASSQEGRIGNTIYF
v_call: TRBV6-5; j_call: TRBJ1-6; d_call: NA; clone_size: NA; cdr3_nt: TGTGCCAGCAGGGAGGCATTGGATTCACCCCTCCACTTT; cdr3_aa: CASREALDSPLHF
v_call: TRBV3-1/TRBV3-2; j_call: TRBJ2-7; d_call: TRBD2; clone_size: NA; cdr3_nt: TGTGCCAGCAGCCTGAGGACCGGGGCAAGTAGCGGGAGGAAGTACTTC; cdr3_aa: CASSLRTGASSGRKYF
v_call: TRBV12-3/TRBV12-4; j_call: TRBJ1-5; d_call: NA; clone_size: NA; cdr3_nt: TGTGCCAGCAGTTTAGGAGGGGGTCAGCCCCAGCATTTT; cdr3_aa: CASSLGGGQPQHF
v_call: TRBV14; j_call: TRBJ2-7; d_call: NA; clone_size: NA; cdr3_nt: TGTGCCAGCAGCCAAGTCACCCACGAGCAGTACTTC; cdr3_aa: CASSQVTHEQYF
v_call: TRBV5-4; j_call: TRBJ2-7; d_call: TRBD2; clone_size: NA; cdr3_nt: TGTGCCAGCAGCTTGGGCGGGGGGAGCTCCTACGAGCAGTACTTC; cdr3_aa: CASSLGGGSSYEQYF
v_call: TRBV4-1; j_call: TRBJ2-5; d_call: TRBD1; clone_size: NA; cdr3_nt: TGCGCCAGCAGCCAAGGAAGGGGGACAGGACAAGAGACCCAGTACTTC; cdr3_aa: CASSQGRGTGQETQYF
v_call: TRBV19; j_call: TRBJ2-3; d_call: NA; clone_size: NA; cdr3_nt: TGTGCCAGTACAGGGTATCAGAGAGATACGCAGTATTTT; cdr3_aa: CASTGYQRDTQYF
v_call: TRBV7-9; j_call: TRBJ1-5; d_call: NA; clone_size: few; cdr3_nt: TGTGCCAGCAGCTTGATTCAGCCCCAGCATTTT; cdr3_aa: CASSLIQPQHF
v_call: TRBV5-4; j_call: TRBJ1-2; d_call: NA; clone_size: few; cdr3_nt: TGTGCCAGCAGCTTGATGGCGAGTTTGAACTATGGCTACACCTTC; cdr3_aa: CASSLMASLNYGYTF
v_call: TRBV2; j_call: TRBJ1-3; d_call: NA; clone_size: NA; cdr3_nt: TGTGCCAGCAGTGCGGAGGGAAACACCATATATTTT; cdr3_aa: CASSAEGNTIYF
v_call: TRBV5-4; j_call: TRBJ1-6; d_call: TRBD1; clone_size: few; cdr3_nt: TGTGCCAGCAGCCGAGGAGACAGGGTTGGCTCACCCCTCCACTTT; cdr3_aa: CASSRGDRVGSPLHF
v_call: TRBV25-1; j_call: TRBJ2-7; d_call: NA; clone_size: NA; cdr3_nt: TGTGCCAGCAGGGTGACAGACTACGAGCAGTACTTC; cdr3_aa: CASRVTDYEQYF
v_call: TRBV7-9; j_call: TRBJ1-2; d_call: TRBD1; clone_size: many; cdr3_nt: TGTGCCAGCACCAGAGAAAAGGCAGGGGGCGGATATGGCTACACCTTC; cdr3_aa: CASTREKAGGGYGYTF